This TCR beta chain stems from a study of T cells in Graves' hyperthyroidism and ophthalmopathy (dated by TCRdb to the late 2010s). Regarding the research as a whole: A discovery cohort of about 95 patients, 43 with Graves' ophthalmopathy and 55 to 65 with stable Graves' hyperthyroidism, was used to find distinguishing TCR V-J signatures. Prospective prediction of ophthalmopathy was tested in an independent validation cohort consisting of 18 to 20 hyperthyroidism patients and 15 to 17 patients who later progressed to ophthalmopathy. The 75 to 100 discovery patients were divided at random into training and test sets in a 7:3 ratio. The study also compared thyroid tissue and blood T-cell repertoires from five or six Graves' hyperthyroidism patients. After sampling, hyperthyroidism patients received methimazole starting at 30 mg daily, and ophthalmopathy patients received high-dose intravenous methylprednisolone. The paper reports TCR Vbeta CDR3 sequencing of 130 to 150 peripheral blood samples: over 40 ophthalmopathy, some 80 hyperthyroidism and some 17 progressor patients.

General study outcomes and caveats: A 13 V-J signature model separated ophthalmopathy from stable hyperthyroidism, with nearly 90% sensitivity and around 84% specificity in cross-validation and 80%/75% in testing. Sample size was not statistically predetermined, and blinding of investigators to group allocation was not performed. In validation, progression to ophthalmopathy was predicted by the model with roughly 71% sensitivity and roughly 76% specificity, a median of around 6.5 months before onset. Most expanded thyroid clonotypes (frequency above 0.001) were also detected in blood, a finding suggesting that blood repertoires may reflect thyroid immune responses.

Stable Graves' hyperthyroidism was defined as no progression to ophthalmopathy during 18 months of follow-up. The hyperthyroidism patients were between 18 and 65 years old and newly diagnosed, with a disease duration of less than 2 months. Any patient with an uncontrolled infection, another autoimmune disease, pregnancy or lactation was excluded. Diagnoses were based on clinical symptoms, serum thyroxine and TRAb, thyroid ultrasound and orbital computed tomography. Total RNA was extracted with Trizol reagent, and quality was checked on an Agilent 2100 Bioanalyzer. This clonotype came up many times. It lacks a known antigen. Per-base quality was not reported, and no clone a single base away is much larger than it. The TCR beta CDR3 regions were amplified from RNA transcripts. A first-round RT-PCR of the TCR CDR3 used the HTBI primer set with the Qiagen OneStep RT-PCR kit. A second multiplex PCR round built the libraries, followed by size selection and purification. Paired-end sequencing of the libraries was performed with 100 bp reads on an Illumina HiSeq2000. In the authors' own workflow: SOAPnuke was used to process the raw data, with reads discarded if the reads contained adapters or uncalled bases, had a mean Phred below 15, or lacked an exact constant-primer or identifier match. High-quality paired reads were merged using COPE v1.2.5, and each unique nucleotide sequence was defined as a clonotype. MiTCR v1.1 was used to align clonotypes to the IMGT TRBV, TRBD and TRBJ reference segments. Analysis was restricted to V-J combinations with a frequency above 0.0001, which covered 98% to 99.2% of repertoires. The TCS score was defined as F50 (clonal expansion) divided by E x V (chaos), with BLOSUM62-based TCRdist calculated between CDR3 peptides within each V-J. Welch's t-statistics and random forest reduced 500 to 650 V-J features to roughly 13, which were used in a naive Bayes classifier (R e1071). TCRdb reprocessing: public reads trimmed at Q25 with fastp, clones called with MiXCR, in-frame beta chains kept. Entries that share a CDR3 protein sequence are merged under the most common genes and DNA. These V and J calls originate from TCRdb's pipeline instead of the authors' own analysis. For this sample there are approximately 590,000 distinct CDR3 sequences; 46% appear just once. Of the sample, approximately 8.2% is held by the ten largest clones.

The clonotype originates from a woman aged 18-29 years with Graves' hyperthyroidism. Donor details come from another sample of the same person, matched by shared clones. What was sequenced was peripheral blood or thyroid tissue (not recorded which).

The nucleotide sequence is given as TGTGCCACCAGGGACCCTCCGGGGGAAGCTTTCTTT. It codes for CATRDPPGEAFF. This receptor chain uses TRBV24-1 and TRBJ1-1; no D gene call is confident. Based on the germline V gene, the CDR1 and CDR2 sequences are KGHDR and SFDVKD. The CDR3 goes from the cysteine to the phenylalanine over 12 residues. The entry retains the CDR3 DNA only, 36 bases that are in frame from base 1. V loses 7 bases of germline sequence and J loses 8 bases, and the interval between the two ends is 13 bases.